One and the same sample provided the 29 T cell receptor beta chains below, sequenced in a study of blood T cell repertoires in COVID-19. Using immunoSEQ multiplex PCR, the repertoire was profiled, and TCRdb retains in-frame clones only, with some absent. The sample consists of under 60,000 clones, 79% of them appearing once. The sequencing sample was made of peripheral blood. The receptors come from an older man with acute or convalescent COVID-19.

This clone is large (0.1 to 1%). Distinct nucleotide sequences in the sample also encode this CDR3. The genes are TRBV27 and TRBJ2-5, with 8 bases that match TRBD2. This CDR3 contains 14 residues. Trimming at V came to 4 bases and at J to 5 bases, leaving 6 bases not matched to a gene. In germline, CDR1 is MNHEY, CDR2 SMNVEV (reference sequence). Written as DNA, the CDR3 is TGTGCCAGCAGTTACGGCGGGGGGCGGGAGACCCAGTACTTC. Amino acid sequence: CASSYGGGRETQYF.

V usage is TRBV28 and J usage is TRBJ2-1; D ambiguous. The CDR3 loop spans 11 amino acids. V was cut by 2 bases and J by 10 bases, with 6 bases left in between. Germline V gene lookup returns CDR1 MDHEN and CDR2 SYDVKM. DNA of the CDR3: TGTGCCAGCAGTTTAGAACGGGAGCAGTTCTTC. Its translation is CASSLEREQFF.

The chain joins TRBV9 to TRBJ1-2; D possibly corresponds to TRBD1 (5 bases). Germline V CDR1 and CDR2: SGDLS, YYNGEE. This CDR3 comprises 14 residues. Trimming shortened V by 3 bases and J by 5 bases, and 14 bases separated the two germline ends. CDR3 protein: CASSATSGGYGYTF. The CDR3 DNA sequence: TGTGCCAGCAGCGCCACATCCGGGGGGTATGGCTACACCTTC.

This clone was seen a handful of times. The chain joins TRBV28 to TRBJ1-5; 7 positions match TRBD1. Germline CDR1 is MDHEN and CDR2 is SYDVKM. This CDR3 contains 16 residues. V trimming: 5 bases; J trimming: 2 bases; junction bases outside the gene matches: 9. The CDR3 region has the DNA TGTGCCAGCAGTCCGCAGACAGGGTCTGGCAATCAGCCCCAGCATTTT. It yields the protein CASSPQTGSGNQPQHF.

The chain couples TRBV5-1 to TRBJ2-3; D might be TRBD2 (6 bases). The V gene's germline CDR1 is SGHRS and CDR2 YFSETQ. CDR3 length: 14 residues. V dropped 5 bases and J dropped 4 bases, with 14 bases sitting between them. The CDR3 nucleotides are TGCGCCAGCAGTCAGGGACTGACCGCAGATACGCAGTATTTT. This codes for CASSQGLTADTQYF.

The rearrangement uses TRBV30 and TRBJ1-3, with 8 bases aligning to TRBD1. The CDR3 length is 15 residues. Germline CDR1 and CDR2: GTSNPN and SVGIG (reference sequence). V trimming: 5 bases; J trimming: 0 bases; junction bases outside the gene matches: 6. Written as DNA, the CDR3 is TGTGCCTGGGGACAGGGAGGGGTCTCTGGAAACACCATATATTTT. It specifies CAWGQGGVSGNTIYF. Complete variable domain (other parts from reference TRBV30 and TRBJ1-3): SQTIHQWPATLVQPVGSPLSLECTVEGTSNPNLYWYRQAAGRGLQLLFYSVGIGQISSEVPQNLSASRPQDRQFILSSKKLLLSDSGFYLCAWGQGGVSGNTIYFGEGSWLTVV.

Here the CDR3 DNA reads TGTGCCAGCAGGACCCACGGACAGGGGATTACTAACTATGGCTACACCTTC. It yields the protein CASRTHGQGITNYGYTF. This sequence joins TRBV27 and TRBJ1-2, with TRBD1 matching 9 bases. The CDR3 covers 17 residues. Germline CDR1 reads MNHEY; CDR2 reads SMNVEV (reference sequence). Trimming at V came to 6 bases and at J to 0 bases, leaving 11 bases not matched to a gene.

This sequence joins TRBV4-1 and TRBJ2-7; 11 bases align to TRBD2. After removal of 3 bases from V and 6 bases from J, the junction contained 7 bases not matched to a gene. The CDR3 length is 15 residues. Looked up from germline, CDR1 is MGHRA and CDR2 is YSYEKL. Here the CDR3 reads CASSQIAGGLGEQYF. CDR3 sequence (DNA): TGCGCCAGCAGCCAGATAGCGGGGGGGCTGGGCGAGCAGTACTTC.

The CDR3 DNA sequence: TGTGCCAGCAGTCAAAGCGGGACAGGGGTTTTTTCTGAAGCTTTCTTT. Residues: CASSQSGTGVFSEAFF. This chain links TRBV28 with TRBJ1-1; 10 bases map to TRBD1. The germline CDR1 and CDR2 sequences are MDHEN and SYDVKM. V shed 5 bases, J shed 6 bases, and the junction held 12 bases outside the gene matches. The CDR3 is 16 residues long.

The chain employs TRBV13 and TRBJ1-1; 7 bases agree with TRBD1. The ends lost 2 bases at V and 4 bases at J; junction bases unmatched: 4. The CDR3 extends over 14 amino acids. Looked up from germline, CDR1 is PRHDT and CDR2 is FYEKMQ (reference sequence). This CDR3 reads CASSLRTGSTEAFF. The DNA of the CDR3 is TGTGCCAGCAGCTTACGGACAGGTTCCACTGAAGCTTTCTTT.

V is TRBV28 and J is TRBJ1-3; D is ambiguous. V lost 2 bases, J lost 1 base, and 6 bases lay in between. CDR3 length: 14 residues. CDR1 and CDR2 from the germline V gene are MDHEN and SYDVKM. CDR3 amino acids: CASSLTGSGNTIYF. The CDR3 DNA is TGTGCCAGCAGTTTAACCGGGTCTGGAAACACCATATATTTT.

A single count supports this clone. The rearrangement uses TRBV18 and TRBJ2-5; 9 positions match TRBD2. Germline CDR1 is KGHSH and CDR2 is LQKENI. V dropped 6 bases and J dropped 5; count of bases not matched to a gene: 13. The CDR3 consists of 16 residues. The CDR3 sequence: CASSSTGTSRGETQYF. The DNA of the CDR3 is TGTGCCAGCTCGTCTACCGGGACTAGCCGGGGGGAGACCCAGTACTTC. Drawing the rest from reference TRBV18 and TRBJ2-5, the complete variable domain is NAGVMQNPRHLVRRRGQEARLRCSPMKGHSHVYWYRQLPEEGLKFMVYLQKENIIDESGMPKERFSAEFPKEGPSILRIQQVVRGDSAAYFCASSSTGTSRGETQYFGPGTRLLVL.

This clone was seen a single time. The chain is built from TRBV14 and TRBJ2-5; possibly TRBD2 for D (7 bases). The CDR3 is 14 amino acids. The V and J ends lost 4 bases and 2 bases respectively, with 11 bases between them. Germline loops: CDR1 SGHDN, CDR2 FVKESK. This CDR3 is CASSRRGGQETQYF. The CDR3 DNA reads TGTGCCAGCAGCCGCAGGGGAGGGCAAGAGACCCAGTACTTC.

The chain uses TRBV7-2 and TRBJ2-3, with 8 bases aligning to TRBD2. The CDR3 has 17 residues. Germline CDR1 and CDR2: SGHTA and FQGNSA. V was pared by 4 bases and J by 1 base, with 10 bases of the junction left unmatched. The CDR3 region is CASSYFTGGRRTDTQYF. CDR3 nucleotides: TGTGCCAGCAGCTACTTCACGGGGGGGCGACGCACAGATACGCAGTATTTT.

This clone was observed once. The chain employs TRBV2 and TRBJ2-1; tentative D call: TRBD2 (6 bases). There are 16 residues in the CDR3. Trimming stripped 6 bases from V and 6 bases from J, with 21 bases between. Looked up from germline, CDR1 is SNHLY and CDR2 is FYNNEI. The CDR3 nucleotides are TGTGCCAGCAGGACCCGAGCGGAGGGCGTGGGCAATGAGCAGTTCTTC. Translated: CASRTRAEGVGNEQFF.

The V call is TRBV19, the J call TRBJ2-5; D unresolved. The germline V gene has CDR1 LNHDA and CDR2 SQIVND (reference sequence). Trimming pared 6 bases from V and 2 bases from J, leaving 10 bases between. CDR3 length equals 13 residues. The CDR3 coding sequence is TGTGCCAGTAGGTTACAGCAGCAAGAGACCCAGTACTTC. Translation gives CASRLQQQETQYF.

This sequence joins TRBV7-2 and TRBJ2-3; no definite D call. The CDR3 totals 13 residues. Germline lookup yields CDR1 SGHTA and CDR2 FQGNSA. V was cut by 5 bases and J by 9 bases, with 15 bases left in between. The CDR3 here is CASSPLRLETQYF. As DNA, the CDR3 is TGTGCCAGCAGCCCCCTGAGGTTGGAGACGCAGTATTTT. Filled out from reference TRBV7-2 and TRBJ2-3, the complete variable domain reads GAGVSQSPSNKVTEKGKDVELRCDPISGHTALYWYRQSLGQGLEFLIYFQGNSAPDKSGLPSDRFSAERTGGSVSTLTIQRTQQEDSAVYLCASSPLRLETQYFGPGTRLTVL.

V gene TRBV5-1 combines with J gene TRBJ2-3; 8 nucleotides line up with TRBD2. The CDR3 is 16 residues long. Germline assignment: CDR1 SGHRS and CDR2 YFSETQ. The trim removed 3 bases at V and 6 bases at J, leaving 12 bases unmatched. The CDR3 coding sequence is TGCGCCAGCAGCTACCGTGCGGGGGGTCCCGCCGATACGCAGTATTTT. Protein sequence: CASSYRAGGPADTQYF.

This chain links TRBV28 with TRBJ2-5; 7 bases match TRBD1. V lost 4 bases, J lost 5 bases, and 10 bases stayed unmatched. This CDR3 has 15 amino acids. Germline loops: CDR1 MDHEN, CDR2 SYDVKM. Written as DNA, the CDR3 is TGTGCCAGCAGTTCCCCAGGCCAGGGGGTTGAGACCCAGTACTTC. Protein: CASSSPGQGVETQYF.

The gene calls are TRBV6-5 and TRBJ2-4; weak D call: TRBD2 (5 bases). Looked up from germline, CDR1 is MNHEY and CDR2 is SVGAGI. V was trimmed by 0 bases and J by 4 bases, leaving 10 bases between them. This CDR3 contains 15 residues. DNA for the CDR3: TGTGCCAGCAGTTACTCGTTTGGAGGTAAAAACATTCAGTACTTC. This codes for CASSYSFGGKNIQYF.

The chain employs TRBV6-5 and TRBJ2-6; D is unclear. The CDR3 length is 16 residues. The V gene lost 0 bases and the J gene lost 2 bases, with 8 bases spanning the gap. CDR1 MNHEY and CDR2 SVGAGI come from the germline V gene. CDR3 residues: CASSYSNTPGANVLTF. The DNA for the CDR3 is TGTGCCAGCAGTTACTCGAACACCCCTGGGGCCAACGTCCTGACTTTC.

J is TRBJ2-3 and V is TRBV7-2; 7 bases map to TRBD2. The CDR3 loop spans 15 amino acids. V shed 1 base, J shed 4 bases, and the junction held 5 bases outside the gene matches. From germline, CDR1 is SGHTA and CDR2 FQGNSA. As DNA, the CDR3 is TGTGCCAGCAGCTTAGTTCTAGCGGAGTCAGATACGCAGTATTTT. This codes for CASSLVLAESDTQYF.

The CDR3 DNA sequence: TGTGCCAGCAGTTCTCCCTTACAGCCCCAGCATTTT. It is translated as CASSSPLQPQHF. The chain is built from TRBV27 and TRBJ1-5; D is unresolved. Trimming left V 4 bases short and J 7 bases short, with 8 bases between. The germline V gene encodes CDR1 MNHEY and CDR2 SMNVEV (reference sequence). This CDR3 has 12 amino acids.

This rearrangement joins TRBV5-1 to TRBJ1-1, with D unresolved. The CDR3 covers 13 residues. Looked up from germline, CDR1 is SGHRS and CDR2 is YFSETQ. The V and J ends lost 4 bases and 0 bases respectively, with 7 bases between them. CDR3 amino acids: CASSRELNTEAFF. CDR3 nucleotide sequence: TGCGCCAGCAGCAGGGAGCTGAACACTGAAGCTTTCTTT.

V usage is TRBV28 and J usage is TRBJ1-2; D not certain. Germline assignment: CDR1 MDHEN and CDR2 SYDVKM. CDR3 length: 12 residues. V was trimmed by 6 bases and J by 6 bases, leaving 11 bases between them. CDR3: CASSRGRDGYTF. The CDR3 coding sequence is TGTGCCAGCAGCCGAGGTCGGGATGGCTACACCTTC.

The rearrangement joins TRBV28 to TRBJ2-7; 10 bases match TRBD1. Germline-derived CDR1 and CDR2 are MDHEN and SYDVKM. J was trimmed by 2 bases and V by 2 bases; bases with no gene match: 6. The CDR3 runs 16 residues. The CDR3 here is CASSLGTGDFTYEQYF. The CDR3 nucleotides read TGTGCCAGCAGTTTAGGGACAGGGGACTTCACCTACGAGCAGTACTTC.

The V gene is TRBV6-5, the J gene TRBJ2-7, with 8 bases fitting TRBD2. There are 15 residues in the CDR3. The trim removed 2 bases at V and 7 bases at J, leaving 10 bases unmatched. From germline, CDR1 is MNHEY and CDR2 SVGAGI. As DNA, the CDR3 is TGTGCCAGCAGTTACACCGGCGGACTAGCCCAGGAGCAGTACTTC. The encoded protein is CASSYTGGLAQEQYF.

This chain uses TRBV5-1 with TRBJ2-2, with D tentatively TRBD2 (5 bases). The CDR3 has 14 amino acids. V was pared by 2 bases and J by 3 bases, with 8 bases between. Germline CDR1 reads SGHRS; CDR2 reads YFSETQ. The CDR3 spells CASSFYGDTGELFF. CDR3 in DNA: TGCGCCAGCAGCTTCTACGGGGACACCGGGGAGCTGTTTTTT.

The J gene is TRBJ2-3, the V gene TRBV4-3, with D possibly matching TRBD1 (5 bases). The germline V gene encodes CDR1 LGHNA and CDR2 YSLEER. The CDR3 runs to 19 residues. Trimming took 2 bases from V and 4 from J, leaving 25 bases between them. CDR3 sequence: CASSQHLSIDSVFSDTQYF. The CDR3 bases are TGCGCCAGCAGCCAACACCTCTCTATAGACAGCGTATTTTCAGATACGCAGTATTTT.